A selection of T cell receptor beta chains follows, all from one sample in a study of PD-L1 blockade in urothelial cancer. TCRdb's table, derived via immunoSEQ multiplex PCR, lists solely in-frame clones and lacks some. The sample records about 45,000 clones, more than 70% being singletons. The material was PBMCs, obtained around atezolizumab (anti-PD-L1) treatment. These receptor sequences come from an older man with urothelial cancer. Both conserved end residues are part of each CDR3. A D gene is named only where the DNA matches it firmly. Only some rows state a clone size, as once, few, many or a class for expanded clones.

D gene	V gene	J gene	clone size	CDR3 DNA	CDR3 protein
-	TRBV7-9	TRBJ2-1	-	TGTGCCGGTGGGCACAATGAGCAGTTCTTC	CAGGHNEQFF
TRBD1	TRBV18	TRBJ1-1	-	TGTGCCAGCTCACCACTACAGGGGGAAGCTTTCTTT	CASSPLQGEAFF
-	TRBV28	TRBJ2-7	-	TGTGCCAGCAGTTTTATGGGCCCCTACTACGAGCAGTACTTC	CASSFMGPYYEQYF
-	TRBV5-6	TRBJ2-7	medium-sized	TGTGCCAGCAGCTTGGCTGGAGCATCCGAGCAGTACTTC	CASSLAGASEQYF
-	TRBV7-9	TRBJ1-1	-	TGTGCCAGCAGCTTTGGGGACTTCGCCGGGGCTTTCTTT	CASSFGDFAGAFF
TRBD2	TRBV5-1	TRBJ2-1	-	TGCGCCAGCAGCTTAGGACTAGAGGTGGTCGATGAGCAGTTCTTC	CASSLGLEVVDEQFF
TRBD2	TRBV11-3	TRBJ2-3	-	TGTGCCAGCAGCTGGGCGGGGAGGGCCTTGGTAGATACGCAGTATTTT	CASSWAGRALVDTQYF
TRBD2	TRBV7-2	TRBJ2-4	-	TGTGCCAGCAGCTTATATAGCGGGAAAAACATTCAGTACTTC	CASSLYSGKNIQYF
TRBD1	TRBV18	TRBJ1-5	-	TGTGCCAGCTCACCAGGGACAGGGAGTTATCAGCCCCAGCATTTT	CASSPGTGSYQPQHF
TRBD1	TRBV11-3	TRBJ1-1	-	TGTGCCAGCAGCTTACAGGGGGCGGGTACTGAAGCTTTCTTT	CASSLQGAGTEAFF
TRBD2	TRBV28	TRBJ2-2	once	TGTGCCAGCAGGACCACGGGGGGCACCGGGGAGCTGTTTTTT	CASRTTGGTGELFF
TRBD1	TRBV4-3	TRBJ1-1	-	TGCGCCAGCAGCCAAGGGCAGGGGGCCTCTGAAGCTTTCTTT	CASSQGQGASEAFF
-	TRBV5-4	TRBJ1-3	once	TGTGCCAGCAGCACTGACAGCTCCTCTGGAAACACCATATATTTT	CASSTDSSSGNTIYF
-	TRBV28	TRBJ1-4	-	TGTCCTCCAAATCCGACGGCTACGCCCCCAGGAAGTGAAAAACTGTTTTTT	CPPNPTATPPGSEKLFF
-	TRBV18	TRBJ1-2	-	TGTGCCAGCTCACCCGGGAGTGATGGCTACACCTTC	CASSPGSDGYTF
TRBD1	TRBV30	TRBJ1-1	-	TGTGCCTGGAACGGGGACAGGAACACTGAAGCTTTCTTT	CAWNGDRNTEAFF
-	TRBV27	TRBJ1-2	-	TGTGCCAGCAGTTTATCAACGGGGGAGATCGGTGGCTACACCTTC	CASSLSTGEIGGYTF
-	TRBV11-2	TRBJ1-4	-	TGTGCCAGCAGCTTAGTTACAGGGCCGGAACTGTTTTTT	CASSLVTGPELFF
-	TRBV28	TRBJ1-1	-	TGTGCCAGCAGTTTGGTAGGGGGAAACACTGAAGCTTTCTTT	CASSLVGGNTEAFF
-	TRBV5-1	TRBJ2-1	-	TGCGCCAGCAGCTTGGCCCCTACGAGGCGAAGGGGCTCGGGCAATGAGCAGTTCTTC	CASSLAPTRRRGSGNEQFF
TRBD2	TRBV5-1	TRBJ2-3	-	TGCGCCAGCAGCCCGACTAGCGAGACAGATACGCAGTATTTT	CASSPTSETDTQYF
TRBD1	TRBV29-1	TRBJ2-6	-	TGCAGCGTTGAGATGACAGGGGAGCCTGGGGCCAACGTCCTGACTTTC	CSVEMTGEPGANVLTF
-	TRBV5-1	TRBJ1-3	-	TGCGCCAGCAGTGGGCCCTCTGGAAACACCATATATTTT	CASSGPSGNTIYF